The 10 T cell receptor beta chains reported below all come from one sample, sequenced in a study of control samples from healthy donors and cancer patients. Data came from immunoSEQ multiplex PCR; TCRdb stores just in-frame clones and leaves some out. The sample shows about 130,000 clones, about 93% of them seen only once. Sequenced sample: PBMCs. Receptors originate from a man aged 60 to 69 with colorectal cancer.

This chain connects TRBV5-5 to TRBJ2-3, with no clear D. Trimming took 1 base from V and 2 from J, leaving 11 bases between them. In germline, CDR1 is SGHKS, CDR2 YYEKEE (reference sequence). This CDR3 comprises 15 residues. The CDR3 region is CASSLMPGNTDTQYF. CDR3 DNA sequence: TGTGCCAGCAGCTTGATGCCAGGAAACACAGATACGCAGTATTTT.

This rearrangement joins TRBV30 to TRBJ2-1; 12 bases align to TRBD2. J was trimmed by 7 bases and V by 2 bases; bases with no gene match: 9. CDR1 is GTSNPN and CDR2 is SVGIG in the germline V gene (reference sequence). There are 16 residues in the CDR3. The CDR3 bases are TGTGCCTGGAGTCGCGGGGTCACTAGCGGGGGGAATGAGCAGTTCTTC. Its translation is CAWSRGVTSGGNEQFF.

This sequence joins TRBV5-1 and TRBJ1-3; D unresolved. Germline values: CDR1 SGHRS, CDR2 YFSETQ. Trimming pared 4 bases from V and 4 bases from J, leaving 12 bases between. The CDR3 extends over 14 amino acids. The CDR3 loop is CASSPDRPGNTIYF. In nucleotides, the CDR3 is TGCGCCAGCAGCCCGGACCGACCCGGAAACACCATATATTTT.

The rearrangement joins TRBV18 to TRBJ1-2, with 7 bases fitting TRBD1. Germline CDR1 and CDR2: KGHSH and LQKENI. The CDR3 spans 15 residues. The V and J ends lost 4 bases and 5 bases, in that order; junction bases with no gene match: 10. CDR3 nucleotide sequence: TGTGCCAGCTCACAGGACAGGCCGTTGGGGTATGGCTACACCTTC. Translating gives CASSQDRPLGYGYTF.

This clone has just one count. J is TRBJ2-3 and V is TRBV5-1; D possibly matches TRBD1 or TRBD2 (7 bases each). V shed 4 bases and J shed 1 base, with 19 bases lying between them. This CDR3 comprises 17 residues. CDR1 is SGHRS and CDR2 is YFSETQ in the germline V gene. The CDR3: CASSQGEGLARTDTQYF. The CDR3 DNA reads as TGCGCCAGCAGCCAGGGGGAGGGCCTCGCGCGCACAGATACGCAGTATTTT.

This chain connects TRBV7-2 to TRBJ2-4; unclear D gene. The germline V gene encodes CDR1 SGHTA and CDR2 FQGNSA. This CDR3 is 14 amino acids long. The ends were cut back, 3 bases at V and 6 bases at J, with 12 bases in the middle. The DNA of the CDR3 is TGTGCCAGCAGCTTGGGTGGGGATGGAAACATTCAGTACTTC. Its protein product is CASSLGGDGNIQYF.

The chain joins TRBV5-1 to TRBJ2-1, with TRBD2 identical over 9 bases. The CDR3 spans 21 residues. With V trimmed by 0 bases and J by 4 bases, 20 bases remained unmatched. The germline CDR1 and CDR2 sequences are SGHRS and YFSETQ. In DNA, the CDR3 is TGCGCCAGCAGCTTGGCCGGGATGCTAGCGGGAATTCACCGGGGTTACAATGAGCAGTTCTTC. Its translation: CASSLAGMLAGIHRGYNEQFF. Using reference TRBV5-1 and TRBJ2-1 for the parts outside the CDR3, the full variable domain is KAGVTQTPRYLIKTRGQQVTLSCSPISGHRSVSWYQQTPGQGLQFLFEYFSETQRNKGNFPGRFSGRQFSNSRSEMNVSTLELGDSALYLCASSLAGMLAGIHRGYNEQFFGPGTRLTVL.

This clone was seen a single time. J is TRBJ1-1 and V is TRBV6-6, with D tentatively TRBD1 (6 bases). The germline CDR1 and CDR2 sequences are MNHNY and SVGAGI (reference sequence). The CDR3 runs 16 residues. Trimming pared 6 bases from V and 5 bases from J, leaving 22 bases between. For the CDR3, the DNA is TGTGCCAGCAGGAACTCCGAGGGGGGAGGAAAAACTGAAGCTTTCTTT. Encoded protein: CASRNSEGGGKTEAFF.

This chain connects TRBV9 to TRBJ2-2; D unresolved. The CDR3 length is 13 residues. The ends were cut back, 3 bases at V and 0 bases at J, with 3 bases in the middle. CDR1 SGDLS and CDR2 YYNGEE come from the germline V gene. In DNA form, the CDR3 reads TGTGCCAGCAGCGAACCGAACACCGGGGAGCTGTTTTTT. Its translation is CASSEPNTGELFF.

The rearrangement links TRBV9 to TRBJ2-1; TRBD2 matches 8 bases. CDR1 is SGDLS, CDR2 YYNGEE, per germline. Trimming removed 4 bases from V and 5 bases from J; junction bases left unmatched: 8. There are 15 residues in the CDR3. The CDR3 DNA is TGTGCCAGCAGCTCAGCTAGCGGGTTACACAATGAGCAGTTCTTC. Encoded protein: CASSSASGLHNEQFF.